The T cell receptor (beta chain) under discussion was sequenced for a study of cytotoxic CD8 clonotypes in ibrutinib-treated CLL. The overall study: The subjects consisted of about 10 relapsed/refractory and 15 treatment-naive individuals, with around 17 IGHV unmutated.

The germline V and J ends were trimmed by 9 bases and 0 bases, with 18 bases remaining between them. This CDR3 is built from 16 residues. The germline CDR1 and CDR2 sequences are MDHEN and SYDVKM. As regards this clone: Its matching antigen is unknown.

Notes on the study in general: Clonality rose at ibrutinib response, held steady in sustained remission, and fell toward baseline at progression. Clonotypes that were public were uncommon, and they contracted or stayed stable on treatment. A difference in sampling times existed between sustained-remission and progressing patients.

TCRdb's copy holds only in-frame clones and misses some; the assay was immunoSEQ multiplex PCR. The sample gives around 140,000 clones, approximately 80% of which show up once; just over 5% is in the top ten. This material consisted of PBMCs, taken after 24 months of ibrutinib treatment. The chain couples TRBV28 to TRBJ1-5, with D perhaps TRBD1 (6 bases). This receptor was taken from a human donor with chronic lymphocytic leukemia. The CDR3 bases are TGTGCCAGTGGTCCAGGGGCTGTTTATAGCAATCAGCCCCAGCATTTT. It translates to CASGPGAVYSNQPQHF.